These 25 T cell receptor beta chains were all obtained from the same sample, sequenced in a study of cytomegalovirus exposure and HLA in healthy donors. The PCR used 60 Vbeta and 13 Jbeta primers. This table comes from immunoSEQ multiplex PCR, and its TCRdb copy is limited to in-frame clones, with some not included. The sample lists 99,000 or so clones, 10% occurring once. Sequencing input: PBMCs. Receptor source: a man aged 35 to 55 in good health and CMV-seropositive.

A few counts support this clone. This rearrangement joins TRBV9 to TRBJ1-2, with 8 bases aligning to TRBD1. Per the germline V gene, CDR1 is SGDLS and CDR2 is YYNGEE. V was clipped by 0 bases and J by 6 bases; unmatched bases: 10. The CDR3 runs to 16 residues. CDR3 sequence reads: CASSVETTGEIDGYTF. CDR3 in DNA: TGTGCCAGCAGCGTAGAGACGACAGGGGAAATTGATGGCTACACCTTC.

The chain recombines TRBV5-1 with TRBJ2-2; 8 bases match TRBD2. The ends lost 1 base at V and 1 base at J; junction bases unmatched: 0. Per germline, CDR1 SGHRS and CDR2 YFSETQ. The CDR3 length is 15 residues. The CDR3 region has the DNA TGCGCCAGCAGCTTGCTAGCGGGGAACACCGGGGAGCTGTTTTTT. The encoded protein is CASSLLAGNTGELFF.

This clone was found a few times. The chain has TRBV19 and TRBJ1-5; 8 nucleotides line up with TRBD1. V shed 4 bases, J shed 0 bases, and the junction held 5 bases outside the gene matches. Per the germline V gene, CDR1 is LNHDA and CDR2 is SQIVND (reference sequence). The CDR3 is made up of 16 amino acids. CDR3: CASSNTGGSSNQPQHF. DNA for the CDR3: TGTGCCAGTAGTAACACAGGGGGTTCTAGCAATCAGCCCCAGCATTTT.

This clone has just a few counts. The chain uses TRBV11-2 and TRBJ1-1; maybe TRBD1 (5 bases). CDR1 and CDR2 from the germline V gene are SGHAT and FQNNGV. CDR3 length: 13 residues. Trimming stripped 1 base from V and 8 bases from J, with 11 bases between. The CDR3 DNA reads as TGTGCCAGCAGCTTAGGCGGATCAGGGGAAGCTTTCTTT. Translating gives CASSLGGSGEAFF.

This clone was counted a single time. This sequence joins TRBV14 and TRBJ2-7; 10 bases line up with TRBD2. The CDR3 covers 17 residues. Germline trimming cut 0 bases from V and 6 bases from J; bases unmatched to any gene: 11. Germline CDR1 SGHDN, CDR2 FVKESK. CDR3 sequence reads: CASSQDWSSGRLSEQYF. The CDR3 nucleotides read TGTGCCAGCAGCCAAGATTGGAGTAGCGGGAGGTTGTCCGAGCAGTACTTC.

This clone was counted only a few times. The chain uses TRBV27 and TRBJ2-2, with TRBD2 matching over 8 bases. CDR3 length: 15 residues. Germline lookup yields CDR1 MNHEY and CDR2 SMNVEV (reference sequence). Trimming took 7 bases from V and 0 from J; bases not matched to a gene: 4. The CDR3 coding sequence is TGTGCCAGCACCCAGGGACTAGCGAACACCGGGGAGCTGTTTTTT. Protein: CASTQGLANTGELFF.

This clone was observed a few times. The rearrangement links TRBV7-9 to TRBJ2-1, with 7 bases matching TRBD1. Trimming removed 5 bases from V and 4 bases from J; junction bases left unmatched: 8. The CDR3 totals 15 residues. Germline V gives CDR1 SEHNR, CDR2 FQNEAQ (reference sequence). The CDR3 reads CASSHRQGLYNEQFF. In nucleotides, the CDR3 is TGTGCCAGCAGCCACCGACAGGGTTTGTACAATGAGCAGTTCTTC.

This chain uses TRBV7-8 with TRBJ2-6; 10 nucleotides line up with TRBD1. Germline CDR1 and CDR2: SGHVS and FQNEAQ. The CDR3 covers 18 residues. After removal of 5 bases from V and 2 bases from J, the junction contained 9 bases not matched to a gene. Written as DNA, the CDR3 is TGTGCCAGCAGCAAATTTGGACAGGGGGTACCTGGGGCCAACGTCCTGACTTTC. Translated, it gives CASSKFGQGVPGANVLTF. Variable domain in full (rest from reference TRBV7-8 and TRBJ2-6): GAGVSQSPRYKVAKRGQDVALRCDPISGHVSLFWYQQALGQGPEFLTYFQNEAQLDKSGLPSDRFFAERPEGSVSTLKIQRTQQEDSAVYLCASSKFGQGVPGANVLTFGAGSRLTVL.

This clone has more than one count but fewer than ten. The chain joins TRBV10-3 to TRBJ2-1; 9 nucleotides match TRBD2. Looked up from germline, CDR1 is ENHRY and CDR2 is SYGVKD. V lost 0 bases to trimming and J lost 1 base; unmatched junction nucleotides: 4. The CDR3 contains 17 residues. The CDR3 DNA reads TGTGCCATCAGTGAGTCTCCGCGGGAGGGGTCCTACAATGAGCAGTTCTTC. This gives the protein CAISESPREGSYNEQFF.

The chain joins TRBV25-1 to TRBJ2-7; 9 nucleotides match TRBD2. The CDR3 is made up of 13 amino acids. J gave up 2 bases and V 4 bases, and 0 bases lay outside the gene matches. The germline V gene encodes CDR1 MGHDK and CDR2 SYGVNS. The CDR3 sequence is CASSVAGAYEQYF. CDR3 sequence (DNA): TGTGCCAGCAGTGTAGCGGGGGCCTACGAGCAGTACTTC.

This rearrangement joins TRBV2 to TRBJ2-3; 7 nucleotides line up with TRBD2. This CDR3 spans 14 amino acids. V was clipped by 1 base and J by 7 bases; unmatched bases: 5. Germline-derived CDR1 and CDR2 are SNHLY and FYNNEI. CDR3 sequence reads: CASSEDRGGNTQYF. The CDR3, as DNA: TGTGCCAGCAGTGAAGATCGGGGAGGGAATACGCAGTATTTT.

There are a few counts of this clone. The rearrangement links TRBV23-1 to TRBJ2-7; perhaps TRBD1 as D (6 bases). TRBV23-1 is identified as an open reading frame with a role that is uncertain. V was pared by 0 bases and J by 4 bases, with 16 bases between. The CDR3 is made up of 16 amino acids. CDR3 nucleotide sequence: TGCGCCAGCAGTCAATCGATTTGGGGGCTAGGGTACGAGCAGTACTTC. Protein product: CASSQSIWGLGYEQYF.

This clone has at least ten counts. In DNA form, the CDR3 reads TGTGCCAGCAGCCCCCTCGGGACAGGAGGGAACATTCAGTACTTC. It codes for CASSPLGTGGNIQYF. The chain combines TRBV28 with TRBJ2-4; 8 positions agree with TRBD1. V trimming: 6 bases; J trimming: 7 bases; junction bases outside the gene matches: 11. Germline-derived CDR1 and CDR2 are MDHEN and SYDVKM. There are 15 residues in the CDR3.

This clone has only a few counts. The chain combines TRBV7-6 with TRBJ2-7, with D possibly matching TRBD1 (6 bases). Trimming stripped 5 bases from V and 2 bases from J, with 22 bases between. The CDR3 totals 17 residues. Germline CDR1 reads SGHVS; CDR2 reads FNYEAQ. The CDR3 loop is CASSPSLHLGGTYEQYF. The CDR3 DNA is TGTGCCAGCAGCCCATCCCTTCATTTAGGGGGAACCTACGAGCAGTACTTC.

The chain employs TRBV7-3 and TRBJ2-1; the match to TRBD2 covers 9 bases. The germline V gene has CDR1 SGHTA and CDR2 FQGTGA. V dropped 3 bases and J dropped 5; count of bases not matched to a gene: 2. The CDR3 loop spans 14 amino acids. CDR3 nucleotides: TGTGCCAGCAGCTTGACTAGCGGCCACAATGAGCAGTTCTTC. Protein: CASSLTSGHNEQFF.

The chain employs TRBV7-3 and TRBJ1-1; the match to TRBD1 covers 9 bases. This CDR3 spans 15 amino acids. From germline, CDR1 is SGHTA and CDR2 FQGTGA. V lost 2 bases and J lost 6; bases outside the gene matches: 7. The chain's CDR3 is CASSLYPDRGAEAFF. For the CDR3, the DNA is TGTGCCAGCAGCTTATATCCCGACAGGGGGGCTGAAGCTTTCTTT.

The rearrangement joins TRBV27 to TRBJ2-7; 10 positions agree with TRBD2. Germline V lookup: CDR1 MNHEY, CDR2 SMNVEV (reference sequence). The trim removed 2 bases at V and 4 bases at J, leaving 2 bases unmatched. CDR3 length: 14 residues. The CDR3 bases are TGTGCCAGCAGTTTAAAACTAGCGGGGTACGAGCAGTACTTC. The encoded protein is CASSLKLAGYEQYF.

The chain employs TRBV4-2 and TRBJ2-1; the match to TRBD2 covers 7 bases. This CDR3 region has 17 residues. The V segment lost 0 bases and the J segment 3 bases; nucleotides outside the gene matches: 8. Per germline, CDR1 LGHNA and CDR2 YNFKEQ. In DNA form, the CDR3 reads TGTGCCAGCAGCCAAGAGCCGATAGCGGGCCGCTACAATGAGCAGTTCTTC. Its translation is CASSQEPIAGRYNEQFF.

The rearrangement links TRBV11-3 to TRBJ2-3, with D tentatively TRBD2 (5 bases). The V gene's germline CDR1 is SGHNT and CDR2 YENEEA. Trimming cost V 3 bases and J 4 bases, with 11 bases left between them. This CDR3 is built from 14 residues. This chain's CDR3 is CASSFSGSADTQYF. In nucleotides, the CDR3 is TGTGCCAGCAGCTTCTCTGGGAGCGCAGATACGCAGTATTTT.

This clone appeared a few times. V gene TRBV23-1 combines with J gene TRBJ2-7, with 8 bases that match TRBD1. TRBV23-1 is annotated as an ORF whose role is uncertain. J lost 5 bases, V lost 8 bases, and 17 bases had no gene match. CDR3 length: 16 residues. CDR3 in DNA: TGCGCCAGCGCCCCCTCGATTAGGACAGGGTCCCACGAGCAGTACTTC. This encodes CASAPSIRTGSHEQYF.

The chain links TRBV27 to TRBJ2-4; TRBD2 matches 9 bases. This CDR3 has 15 residues. V dropped 6 bases and J dropped 9; count of bases not matched to a gene: 12. The germline gives CDR1 MNHEY, CDR2 SMNVEV (reference sequence). CDR3 sequence (DNA): TGTGCCAGCAGCGGGGCTGGACTAGCGCGAGGCATTCAGTACTTC. This encodes CASSGAGLARGIQYF.

The chain has TRBV7-3 and TRBJ1-5; TRBD1 is a possible D gene (5 bases). From germline, CDR1 is SGHTA and CDR2 FQGTGA. This CDR3 is 15 amino acids long. The V end was cut by 3 bases, the J end by 0 bases, with 9 bases between. Here the CDR3 reads CASSLTENSNQPQHF. The CDR3 region has the DNA TGTGCCAGCAGCTTGACAGAGAATAGCAATCAGCCCCAGCATTTT.

Only a few counts were recorded for this clone. The chain links TRBV6-5 to TRBJ2-1; 9 bases map to TRBD2. This CDR3 has 15 residues. The ends lost 0 bases at V and 9 bases at J; junction bases unmatched: 6. The germline gives CDR1 MNHEY, CDR2 SVGAGI. In nucleotides, the CDR3 is TGTGCCAGCAGTTACTCGTTAGCGGGAGATGGTGAGCAGTTCTTC. Translating it yields CASSYSLAGDGEQFF.

The chain uses TRBV29-1 and TRBJ1-2; 7 positions agree with TRBD1. J lost 7 bases, V lost 6 bases, and 8 bases had no gene match. CDR3 length: 12 amino acids. CDR1 SQVTM and CDR2 ANQGSEA come from the germline V gene. The CDR3 is CSVRQGSFGYTF. The CDR3 coding sequence is TGCAGCGTCCGACAGGGATCGTTTGGCTACACCTTC.

The V call is TRBV7-9, the J call TRBJ2-3; 10 bases agree with TRBD2. This CDR3 spans 15 amino acids. V shed 3 bases, J shed 5 bases, and the junction held 5 bases outside the gene matches. Per germline, CDR1 SEHNR and CDR2 FQNEAQ (reference sequence). The CDR3 nucleotides read TGTGCCAGCAGCTTTAAGCGGGAGGGCCTAGATACGCAGTATTTT. This sequence encodes CASSFKREGLDTQYF.